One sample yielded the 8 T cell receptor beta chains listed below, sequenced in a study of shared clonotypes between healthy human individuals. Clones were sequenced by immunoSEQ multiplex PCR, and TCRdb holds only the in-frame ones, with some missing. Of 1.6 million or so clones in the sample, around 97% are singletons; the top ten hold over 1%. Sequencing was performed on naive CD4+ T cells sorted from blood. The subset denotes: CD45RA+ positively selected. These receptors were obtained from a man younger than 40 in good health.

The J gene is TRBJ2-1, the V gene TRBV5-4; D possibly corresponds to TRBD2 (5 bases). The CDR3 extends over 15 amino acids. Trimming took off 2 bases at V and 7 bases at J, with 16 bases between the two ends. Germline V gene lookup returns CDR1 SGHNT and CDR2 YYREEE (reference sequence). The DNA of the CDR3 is TGTGCCAGCAGCTTCGAGGGCGATAGATTGAATGAGCAGTTCTTC. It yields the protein CASSFEGDRLNEQFF.

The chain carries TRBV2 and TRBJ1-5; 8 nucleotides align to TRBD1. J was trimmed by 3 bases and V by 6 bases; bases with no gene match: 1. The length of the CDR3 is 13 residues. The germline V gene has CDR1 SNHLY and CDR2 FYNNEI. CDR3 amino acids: CASRDRANQPQHF. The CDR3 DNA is TGTGCCAGCAGGGACAGGGCCAATCAGCCCCAGCATTTT.

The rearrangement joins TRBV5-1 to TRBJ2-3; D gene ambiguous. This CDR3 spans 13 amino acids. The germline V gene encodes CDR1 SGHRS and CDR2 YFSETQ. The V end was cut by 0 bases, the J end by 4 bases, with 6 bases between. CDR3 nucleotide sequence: TGCGCCAGCAGCTTGGAACCCTCAGATACGCAGTATTTT. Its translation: CASSLEPSDTQYF.

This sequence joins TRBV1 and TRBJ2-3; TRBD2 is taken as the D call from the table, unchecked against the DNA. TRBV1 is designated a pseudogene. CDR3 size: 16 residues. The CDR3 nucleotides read TGCACCAGCAGCCAAGATTGCGAGCGGGAGTGTGATACGCAGTATTTT. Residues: CTSSQDCERECDTQYF.

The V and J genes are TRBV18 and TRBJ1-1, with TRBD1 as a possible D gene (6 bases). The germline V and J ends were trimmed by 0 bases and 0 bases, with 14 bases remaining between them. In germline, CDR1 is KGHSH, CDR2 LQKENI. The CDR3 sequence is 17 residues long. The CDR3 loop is CASSPPRGGDMNTEAFF. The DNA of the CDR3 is TGTGCCAGCTCACCACCGAGAGGGGGAGACATGAACACTGAAGCTTTCTTT.

CDR3 DNA sequence: TGTGCCAGCTCACCGGACATGACCGGGGAGCTGTTTTTT. Translated: CASSPDMTGELFF. V is TRBV18 and J is TRBJ2-2; D may be TRBD1 (5 bases). Per the germline V gene, CDR1 is KGHSH and CDR2 is LQKENI. CDR3 length equals 13 residues. Trimming shortened V by 3 bases and J by 5 bases, and 7 bases separated the two germline ends.

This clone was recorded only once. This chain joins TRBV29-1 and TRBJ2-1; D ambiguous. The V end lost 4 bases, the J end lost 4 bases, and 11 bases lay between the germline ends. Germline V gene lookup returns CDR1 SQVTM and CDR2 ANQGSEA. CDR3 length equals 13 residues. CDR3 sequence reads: CSVGTVVYNEQFF. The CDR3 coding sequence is TGCAGCGTTGGCACAGTCGTATACAATGAGCAGTTCTTC.

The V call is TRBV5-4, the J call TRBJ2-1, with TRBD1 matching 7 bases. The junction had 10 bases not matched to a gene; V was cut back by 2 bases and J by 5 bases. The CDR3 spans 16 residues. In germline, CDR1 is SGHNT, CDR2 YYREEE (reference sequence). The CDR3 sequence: CASSFHRGQYNNEQFF. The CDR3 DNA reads TGTGCCAGCAGCTTCCACAGGGGCCAATATAACAATGAGCAGTTCTTC.